A single sample gave rise to the 5 T cell receptor beta chains below, sequenced in a study of cytomegalovirus exposure and HLA in healthy donors. Profiled with immunoSEQ multiplex PCR; TCRdb holds only in-frame clones, not every one. The sample consists of 71,000 or so clones, approximately 95% of them appearing once. Sequencing was done on a sample of PBMCs. The receptors originated from a woman in her late teens or twenties in good health and CMV-seropositive.

This clone was seen a single time. The chain uses TRBV6-1 and TRBJ1-2, with 9 positions matching TRBD1. CDR1 is MNHNS and CDR2 is SASEGT in the germline V gene. CDR3 length: 13 residues. The trim removed 2 bases at V and 8 bases at J, leaving 3 bases unmatched. CDR3 amino acids: CASSEWDRVGYTF. The DNA of the CDR3 is TGTGCCAGCAGTGAATGGGACAGGGTAGGCTACACCTTC.

The chain links TRBV19 to TRBJ2-7; D uncertain. CDR1 is LNHDA, CDR2 SQIVND, per germline (reference sequence). The CDR3 runs to 13 residues. Trimming stripped 3 bases from V and 2 bases from J, with 8 bases between. CDR3 protein: CASSINTPYEQYF. CDR3 in DNA: TGTGCCAGTAGTATTAACACCCCCTACGAGCAGTACTTC. The entire variable domain, with the rest obtained from reference TRBV19 and TRBJ2-7, is as follows: DGGITQSPKYLFRKEGQNVTLSCEQNLNHDAMYWYRQDPGQGLRLIYYSQIVNDFQKGDIAEGYSVSREKKESFPLTVTSAQKNPTAFYLCASSINTPYEQYFGPGTRLTVT.

The J gene is TRBJ1-3, the V gene TRBV10-3; the match to TRBD1 covers 7 bases. After removal of 6 bases from V and 0 bases from J, the junction contained 8 bases not matched to a gene. Germline CDR1 reads ENHRY; CDR2 reads SYGVKD. The CDR3 length is 16 residues. The CDR3, as DNA: TGTGCCATCAGGATCTCGAGGGACAGCTCTGGAAACACCATATATTTT. This translates into CAIRISRDSSGNTIYF.

The chain uses TRBV19 and TRBJ2-3; 12 bases line up with TRBD2. Germline V gene data show CDR1 as LNHDA and CDR2 as SQIVND (reference sequence). This CDR3 has 16 amino acids. With 4 bases clipped from V and 1 base from J, the junction kept 3 bases outside the gene matches. Here the CDR3 reads CASSRSSGRGTDTQYF. The DNA for the CDR3 is TGTGCCAGTAGTAGGTCTAGCGGGAGGGGCACAGATACGCAGTATTTT.

The V call is TRBV6-6, the J call TRBJ1-1, with TRBD1 as a possible D gene (5 bases). Germline V lookup: CDR1 MNHNY, CDR2 SVGAGI (reference sequence). Trimming cost V 4 bases and J 0 bases, with 15 bases left between them. This CDR3 has 16 amino acids. The chain's CDR3 is CASSLRPGGVNTEAFF. CDR3 bases: TGTGCCAGCAGTTTAAGACCGGGGGGGGTGAACACTGAAGCTTTCTTT.